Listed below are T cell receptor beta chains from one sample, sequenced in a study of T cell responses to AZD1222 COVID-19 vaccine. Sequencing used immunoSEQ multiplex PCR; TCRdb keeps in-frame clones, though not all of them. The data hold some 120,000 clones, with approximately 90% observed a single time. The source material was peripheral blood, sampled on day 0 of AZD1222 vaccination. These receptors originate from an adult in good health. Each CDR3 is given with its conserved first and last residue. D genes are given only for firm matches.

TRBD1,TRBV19,CASSIDLPGQGSYEQYF
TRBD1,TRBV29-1,CSVAGQGKGEQFF
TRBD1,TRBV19,CASSPDRGRHQPQHF
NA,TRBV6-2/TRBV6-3,CASSFREMTEAFF
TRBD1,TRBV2,CASSEARQGGQPQHF
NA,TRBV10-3,CAISGDTDTQYF
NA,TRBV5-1,CASSFPGRNQETQYF
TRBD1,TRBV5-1,CASSSQGAHTGELFF
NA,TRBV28,CASRSRQATYNEQFF
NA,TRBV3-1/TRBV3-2,CASSLPGAEAFF
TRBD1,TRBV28,CASSGTVNGNTIYF
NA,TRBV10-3,CAISESSAGGYTF
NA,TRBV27,CASAAGPYNSPLHF
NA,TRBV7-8,CASSRARVAGGIQYF
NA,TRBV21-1,CASSKLVAGSYNEQFF
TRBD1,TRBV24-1,CATSDSSRGYGYTF
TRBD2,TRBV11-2,CASDKSGRPGETQYF
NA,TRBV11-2,CASSLMSSGNTIYF
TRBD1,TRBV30,CAWTVGQGASYEQYF
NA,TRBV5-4,CASSLGAGSMNTEAFF